A single sample gave rise to the 26 T cell receptor beta chains below, sequenced in a study of blood T cell repertoires in COVID-19 (dated by TCRdb to the early 2020s). Libraries were prepared through the immunoSEQ multiplex PCR assay. The table comes from immuneACCESS by way of TCRdb, which keeps in-frame sequences with V and J called. Part of the clones is missing from these tables; in studies checked, under half for an unresolved V gene and the rest for unknown reasons. For this sample there are about 240,000 clones; roughly nine tenths appear just once. The top ten clones comprise under 6.5% of the sample. Sample: peripheral blood. Source of these receptors: a man in his sixties with acute or convalescent COVID-19.

V gene TRBV19 combines with J gene TRBJ1-5, with no clear D. The CDR3 runs 15 residues. Germline-derived CDR1 and CDR2 are LNHDA and SQIVND (reference sequence). V was shortened by 3 bases and J by 0 bases, with 9 bases between the two germline ends. CDR3 bases: TGTGCCAGTAGTATGGCAGGACTTAGCAATCAGCCCCAGCATTTT. This gives the protein CASSMAGLSNQPQHF. Based on the CDR3 plus reference TRBV19 and TRBJ1-5, the full variable domain is DGGITQSPKYLFRKEGQNVTLSCEQNLNHDAMYWYRQDPGQGLRLIYYSQIVNDFQKGDIAEGYSVSREKKESFPLTVTSAQKNPTAFYLCASSMAGLSNQPQHFGDGTRLSIL.

This chain's CDR3 is CASTTAGGSYYEQYF. The CDR3 DNA is TGTGCCAGCACCACCGCGGGAGGGTCTTACTACGAGCAGTACTTC. The chain carries TRBV6-5 and TRBJ2-7, with 9 bases fitting TRBD2. CDR3 length: 15 residues. Germline V gives CDR1 MNHEY, CDR2 SVGAGI. J was trimmed by 3 bases and V by 7 bases; bases with no gene match: 10.

On this clone: Within the sample, other DNA sequences also encode this same CDR3. The J gene is TRBJ2-7, the V gene TRBV19, with D unclear. Looked up from germline, CDR1 is LNHDA and CDR2 is SQIVND (reference sequence). With 3 bases removed from V and 4 bases from J, the gap between germline ends came to 4 bases. The CDR3 loop spans 11 amino acids. CDR3 coding DNA: TGTGCCAGTAGTATCGGGTACGAGCAGTACTTC. Its translation: CASSIGYEQYF.

The genes are TRBV28 and TRBJ2-6; 8 nucleotides match TRBD1. This CDR3 region has 18 residues. V was pared by 6 bases and J by 0 bases, with 10 bases of the junction left unmatched. Germline loops: CDR1 MDHEN, CDR2 SYDVKM. The CDR3 sequence is CASRVTGTGPSGANVLTF. In DNA form, the CDR3 reads TGTGCCAGCAGGGTAACCGGGACAGGCCCCTCTGGGGCCAACGTCCTGACTTTC.

The V call is TRBV6-1, the J call TRBJ2-7; D gene ambiguous. Trimming shortened V by 3 bases and J by 5 bases, and 17 bases separated the two germline ends. This CDR3 comprises 15 residues. CDR1 is MNHNS, CDR2 SASEGT, per germline. The CDR3: CASSDPPPLANEQYF. CDR3 nucleotides: TGTGCCAGCAGTGATCCCCCACCTCTGGCAAACGAGCAGTACTTC.

The chain links TRBV19 to TRBJ2-7; 13 bases match TRBD2. Germline V gene sequence: CDR1 LNHDA, CDR2 SQIVND (reference sequence). This CDR3 spans 16 amino acids. V lost 5 bases, J lost 2 bases, and 6 bases stayed unmatched. CDR3 nucleotide sequence: TGTGCCAGTAGTTTCGCCGGGACTAGCGGGGCCTACGAGCAGTACTTC. Protein: CASSFAGTSGAYEQYF. Combining the CDR3 with reference TRBV19 and TRBJ2-7 gives the whole variable domain DGGITQSPKYLFRKEGQNVTLSCEQNLNHDAMYWYRQDPGQGLRLIYYSQIVNDFQKGDIAEGYSVSREKKESFPLTVTSAQKNPTAFYLCASSFAGTSGAYEQYFGPGTRLTVT.

CDR3 region: CASTPPVSGNTIYF. In DNA, the CDR3 is TGTGCCAGCACCCCTCCAGTCTCTGGAAACACCATATATTTT. The chain couples TRBV7-3 to TRBJ1-3, with D hard to call. The CDR3 loop spans 14 amino acids. CDR1 and CDR2 (germline): SGHTA, FQGTGA. Trimming removed 7 bases from V and 0 bases from J, with 10 bases in between.

The chain employs TRBV3-1 (or the pseudogene TRBV3-2) and TRBJ2-5; TRBD2 matches 9 bases. The CDR3 consists of 16 residues. The junction had 8 bases not matched to a gene; V was cut back by 1 base and J by 5 bases. CDR1 is LGHDT and CDR2 is YNNKEL in the germline V gene (reference sequence). CDR3: CASSQAVAGDWETQYF. CDR3 coding DNA: TGTGCCAGCAGCCAAGCTGTAGCGGGAGATTGGGAGACCCAGTACTTC.

J is TRBJ1-1 and V is TRBV28; 8 nucleotides match TRBD1. The germline V gene has CDR1 MDHEN and CDR2 SYDVKM. The CDR3 is 14 residues long. The J segment lost 5 bases and the V segment lost 7 bases, leaving 9 bases of the junction unmatched. The chain's CDR3 is CASTMGTGRTEAFF. The DNA for the CDR3 is TGTGCCAGCACCATGGGGACAGGTAGGACTGAAGCTTTCTTT.

This sequence joins TRBV5-1 and TRBJ1-1, with 9 bases fitting TRBD1. Germline V gene lookup returns CDR1 SGHRS and CDR2 YFSETQ. This CDR3 has 17 residues. The junction had 12 bases not matched to a gene; V was cut back by 2 bases and J by 4 bases. The CDR3 sequence: CASSFTAIGTGSTEAFF. CDR3 bases: TGCGCCAGCAGCTTTACCGCCATCGGGACAGGGAGCACTGAAGCTTTCTTT.

The V gene is TRBV29-1, the J gene TRBJ1-1; 8 bases are a match to TRBD1. The germline V gene has CDR1 SQVTM and CDR2 ANQGSEA. The V gene end was trimmed by 7 bases and the J gene end by 4 bases; junction bases not matched to a gene: 8. This CDR3 is built from 13 residues. The CDR3 nucleotides are TGCAGCGGGCTACAGGGGGGAACCACTGAAGCTTTCTTT. Residues: CSGLQGGTTEAFF.

The V and J genes are TRBV9 and TRBJ2-5; 7 positions match TRBD2. Germline V CDR1 and CDR2: SGDLS, YYNGEE. CDR3 length equals 16 residues. V dropped 0 bases and J dropped 4; count of bases not matched to a gene: 9. The CDR3 nucleotides are TGTGCCAGCAGCGTAGGTGTCGCGGGAGTGGGAGAGACCCAGTACTTC. Protein sequence: CASSVGVAGVGETQYF.

The CDR3 nucleotides read TGTGCCAGTGGACGGGAACAGGGGACTGCAACTAATGAAAAACTGTTTTTT. Translation: CASGREQGTATNEKLFF. V usage is TRBV19 and J usage is TRBJ1-4; 7 positions agree with TRBD1. The J segment lost 0 bases and the V segment lost 8 bases, leaving 12 bases of the junction unmatched. The CDR3 length is 17 residues. Germline CDR1 and CDR2: LNHDA and SQIVND (reference sequence).

CDR3 DNA sequence: TGTGCCAGCAGCCCAGACCTGGGACTAGCGGGAGGTTATGGGGAGACCCAGTACTTC. Residues: CASSPDLGLAGGYGETQYF. The rearrangement links TRBV3-1 (or the pseudogene TRBV3-2) to TRBJ2-5; 15 nucleotides align to TRBD2. The CDR3 is 19 amino acids. CDR1 and CDR2 (germline): LGHDT, YNNKEL (reference sequence). With 4 bases clipped from V and 5 bases from J, the junction kept 14 bases outside the gene matches.

The V call is TRBV28, the J call TRBJ1-5; 10 bases match TRBD1. This CDR3 comprises 16 residues. V lost 6 bases to trimming and J lost 2 bases; unmatched junction nucleotides: 7. Germline CDR1 is MDHEN and CDR2 is SYDVKM. CDR3 in amino acids: CASRADRGRRNQPQHF. CDR3 nucleotide sequence: TGTGCCAGCAGGGCTGACAGGGGGCGACGCAATCAGCCCCAGCATTTT.

The rearrangement links TRBV15 to TRBJ2-7; maybe TRBD2 (6 bases). The CDR3 loop spans 15 amino acids. The germline V gene encodes CDR1 LNHNV and CDR2 YYDKDF (reference sequence). V was cut by 5 bases and J by 6 bases, with 20 bases left in between. The CDR3 region has the DNA TGTGCCACCAGCCGGGGGACGATGGGGTCGGGCGAGCAGTACTTC. Residues: CATSRGTMGSGEQYF.

This chain connects TRBV7-3 to TRBJ2-5, with 12 nucleotides matching TRBD1. The CDR3 runs 16 residues. Trimming cost V 3 bases and J 5 bases; bases outside gene matches: 7. Germline V gene sequence: CDR1 SGHTA, CDR2 FQGTGA. The CDR3 sequence is CASSFRGQGAVETQYF. CDR3 DNA sequence: TGTGCCAGCAGCTTTCGGGGACAGGGGGCAGTGGAGACCCAGTACTTC.

The chain has TRBV5-4 and TRBJ2-2, with D possibly being TRBD1 (5 bases). V was shortened by 3 bases and J by 5 bases, with 8 bases between the two germline ends. Germline assignment: CDR1 SGHNT and CDR2 YYREEE (reference sequence). The CDR3 runs 13 residues. CDR3 in DNA: TGTGCCAGCAGCTCAAGGGGAACCGGGGAGCTGTTTTTT. Its translation: CASSSRGTGELFF.

The V call is TRBV11-2, the J call TRBJ1-5, with D unresolved. V was cut by 1 base and J by 7 bases, with 8 bases left in between. This CDR3 spans 13 amino acids. Germline CDR1 is SGHAT and CDR2 is FQNNGV. Written as DNA, the CDR3 is TGTGCCAGCAGCTTAGGAGGCGGACAGCCCCAGCATTTT. This encodes CASSLGGGQPQHF. Looking up the rest from reference TRBV11-2 and TRBJ1-5 gives the full variable domain: EAGVAQSPRYKIIEKRQSVAFWCNPISGHATLYWYQQILGQGPKLLIQFQNNGVVDDSQLPKDRFSAERLKGVDSTLKIQPAKLEDSAVYLCASSLGGGQPQHFGDGTRLSIL.

V and J are TRBV7-3 and TRBJ1-1; D ambiguous. CDR1 and CDR2 (germline): SGHTA, FQGTGA. This CDR3 contains 13 residues. V lost 4 bases and J 1 base, leaving 7 bases between the germline ends. CDR3 in amino acids: CASSYEANTEAFF. The CDR3 DNA reads TGTGCCAGCAGCTACGAGGCGAACACTGAAGCTTTCTTT.

The chain is built from TRBV20-1 and TRBJ2-5; D remains ambiguous. The CDR3 totals 11 residues. Trimming cost V 3 bases and J 2 bases, with 4 bases left between them. Germline CDR1 and CDR2: DFQATT and SNEGSKA (reference sequence). CDR3 protein: CSASRQETQYF. The CDR3 DNA reads TGCAGTGCTAGCAGACAAGAGACCCAGTACTTC.

This chain uses TRBV7-9 with TRBJ1-6; 9 bases align to TRBD1. The germline CDR1 and CDR2 sequences are SEHNR and FQNEAQ (reference sequence). The CDR3 totals 15 residues. V shed 5 bases, J shed 6 bases, and the junction held 5 bases outside the gene matches. The CDR3 is CASSGAGQGNSPLHF. CDR3 coding DNA: TGTGCCAGCAGCGGCGCGGGACAGGGTAATTCACCCCTCCACTTT.

The CDR3 spells CASSTSYNEQFF. The CDR3 DNA sequence: TGTGCCAGCTCGACTAGTTACAATGAGCAGTTCTTC. J is TRBJ2-1 and V is TRBV18, with D maybe TRBD2 (6 bases). This CDR3 has 12 residues. The germline gives CDR1 KGHSH, CDR2 LQKENI. The V and J ends lost 6 bases and 4 bases respectively, with 7 bases between them.

The J gene is TRBJ1-6, the V gene TRBV5-3; D remains ambiguous. TRBV5-3 is sorted into the ORF group, with uncertain function. The V end lost 0 bases, the J end lost 9 bases, and 16 bases lay between the germline ends. CDR3 size: 16 residues. The CDR3: CARSLAGRRLFSPLHF. DNA of the CDR3: TGTGCCAGAAGCTTGGCCGGCCGGCGACTTTTTTCACCCCTCCACTTT.

With regard to this clone: One end of the junction does not line up with germline, which may come from a read error. This chain connects TRBV7-2 to TRBJ2-7; 12 bases agree with TRBD2. Germline V gene lookup returns CDR1 SGHTA and CDR2 FQGNSA. The CDR3 extends over 15 amino acids. The CDR3 DNA follows: TGTGCCAGCAGCCCTGGACTAGCGGGATCCTCCGAGCAGTACTTC. It codes for CASSPGLAGSSEQYF.

The chain couples TRBV28 to TRBJ1-1, with TRBD1 as a possible D gene (6 bases). CDR1 MDHEN and CDR2 SYDVKM come from the germline V gene. V shed 6 bases and J shed 3 bases, with 14 bases lying between them. The CDR3 loop spans 14 amino acids. The CDR3 nucleotides are TGTGCCAGCAGCAGGGGCCCAGGGGACACTGAAGCTTTCTTT. Amino acid sequence: CASSRGPGDTEAFF.